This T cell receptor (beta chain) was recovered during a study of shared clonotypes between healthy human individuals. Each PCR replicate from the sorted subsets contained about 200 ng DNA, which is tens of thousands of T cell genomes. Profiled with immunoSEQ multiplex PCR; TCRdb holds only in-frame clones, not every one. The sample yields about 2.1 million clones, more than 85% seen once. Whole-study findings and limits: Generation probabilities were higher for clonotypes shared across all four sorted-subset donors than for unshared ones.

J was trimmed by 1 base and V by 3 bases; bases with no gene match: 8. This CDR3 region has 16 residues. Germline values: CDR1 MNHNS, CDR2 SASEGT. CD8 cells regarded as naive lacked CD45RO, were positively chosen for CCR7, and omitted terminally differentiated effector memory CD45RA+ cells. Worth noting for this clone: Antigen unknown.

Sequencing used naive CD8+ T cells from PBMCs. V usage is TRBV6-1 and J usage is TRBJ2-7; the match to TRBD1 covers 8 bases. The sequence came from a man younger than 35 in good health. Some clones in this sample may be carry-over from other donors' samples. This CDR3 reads CASSDKDRAYSYEQYF. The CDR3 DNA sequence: TGTGCCAGCAGTGACAAGGACAGGGCCTATTCCTACGAGCAGTACTTC.